One sample yielded the 27 T cell receptor beta chains listed below, sequenced in a study of response to subunit inactivated influenza vaccine. TCRdb re-analysed the RT-PCR reads in MiXCR, keeping a single row per CDR3 protein. The data contain roughly 290,000 distinct CDR3 sequences, 20% to 25% of them seen just once; the ten biggest clones take up 10%. Sample: PBMCs from blood, taken less than 22 months after vaccination. All receptors come from a man between 50 and 70 years old who received an inactivated influenza vaccine.

This clonotype was observed once. The chain employs TRBV5-4 and TRBJ2-5; D might be TRBD1 or TRBD2, each matching 5 bases. Germline CDR1 reads SGHNT; CDR2 reads YYREEE (reference sequence). The CDR3 has 14 amino acids. V was clipped by 4 bases and J by 2 bases, with 12 bases between them. CDR3 sequence reads: CASSGVGAQETQYF. CDR3 nucleotides: TGTGCCAGCAGCGGCGTCGGGGCTCAAGAGACCCAGTACTTC. Filled out from reference TRBV5-4 and TRBJ2-5, the complete variable domain reads ETGVTQSPTHLIKTRGQQVTLRCSSQSGHNTVSWYQQALGQGPQFIFQYYREEENGRGNFPPRFSGLQFPNYSSELNVNALELDDSALYLCASSGVGAQETQYFGPGTRLLVL.

This CDR3 is CAISGDRKMEQYF. CDR3 coding DNA: TGTGCCATCAGTGGAGACAGGAAAATGGAGCAGTACTTC. V and J are TRBV10-3 and TRBJ2-7, with D maybe TRBD1 (6 bases). Germline-derived CDR1 and CDR2 are ENHRY and SYGVKD. V was shortened by 4 bases and J by 7 bases, with 14 bases between the two germline ends. The CDR3 has 13 amino acids.

This chain joins TRBV20-1 and TRBJ2-3, with 9 nucleotides matching TRBD2. The CDR3 is 19 amino acids. V lost 0 bases, J lost 0 bases, and 13 bases stayed unmatched. CDR1 DFQATT and CDR2 SNEGSKA come from the germline V gene (reference sequence). In nucleotides, the CDR3 is TGCAGTGCTAGAGACCGCCGGCGGGGGGGTCCCTTTAGCACAGATACGCAGTATTTT. Its protein is CSARDRRRGGPFSTDTQYF.

The table lists this clonotype with a few counts. The chain combines TRBV9 with TRBJ2-3; no firm D call. The germline CDR1 and CDR2 sequences are SGDLS and YYNGEE. Trimming cost V 2 bases and J 0 bases, with 10 bases left between them. CDR3 length: 15 amino acids. CDR3: CASSVVWGSTDTQYF. CDR3 sequence (DNA): TGTGCCAGCAGCGTCGTATGGGGTAGCACAGATACGCAGTATTTT.

The V gene is TRBV5-1, the J gene TRBJ1-2; TRBD1 agrees at 7 bases. The CDR3 has 14 residues. The junction had 6 bases not matched to a gene; V was cut back by 3 bases and J by 4 bases. CDR1 and CDR2 from the germline V gene are SGHRS and YFSETQ. CDR3 in amino acids: CASSSIQGTYGYTF. CDR3 nucleotide sequence: TGCGCCAGCAGCTCGATACAGGGGACCTATGGCTACACCTTC.

The genes are TRBV28 and TRBJ1-2; 7 bases line up with TRBD1. Germline V CDR1 and CDR2: MDHEN, SYDVKM. The CDR3 extends over 12 amino acids. The ends lost 7 bases at V and 2 bases at J; junction bases unmatched: 1. CDR3 sequence: CASKQGNYGYTF. In nucleotides, the CDR3 is TGTGCCAGCAAACAGGGGAACTATGGCTACACCTTC.

This clonotype occurred many times. The chain employs TRBV19 and TRBJ1-5; TRBD1 is a possible D gene (5 bases). CDR1 LNHDA and CDR2 SQIVND come from the germline V gene (reference sequence). Trimming took off 7 bases at V and 0 bases at J, with 10 bases between the two ends. The CDR3 is made up of 14 amino acids. CDR3 sequence: CASNLQGSNQPQHF. The CDR3 DNA sequence: TGTGCCAGTAATCTCCAGGGTAGCAATCAGCCCCAGCATTTT.

V is TRBV5-1 and J is TRBJ2-1; 7 nucleotides align to TRBD1. V was clipped by 5 bases and J by 7 bases; unmatched bases: 9. Germline V gene lookup returns CDR1 SGHRS and CDR2 YFSETQ. The CDR3 loop spans 14 amino acids. The CDR3 nucleotides are TGCGCCAGCAGGAACGAGAGGGGGCTAAATGAGCAGTTCTTC. Translated, it gives CASRNERGLNEQFF.

This clonotype was picked up a small number of times. The V call is TRBV7-3, the J call TRBJ1-1, with unresolved D. The germline CDR1 and CDR2 sequences are SGHTA and FQGTGA. V shed 5 bases and J shed 5 bases, with 15 bases lying between them. The length of the CDR3 is 14 residues. The CDR3 nucleotides read TGTGCCAGCAGCGCGACTGCGATTCGGACTGAAGCTTTCTTT. Protein: CASSATAIRTEAFF.

The chain links TRBV6-1 to TRBJ1-2; the match to TRBD1 covers 7 bases. V was clipped by 8 bases and J by 2 bases; unmatched bases: 5. The germline CDR1 and CDR2 sequences are MNHNS and SASEGT. This CDR3 is built from 13 residues. CDR3 region: CASDLQGNYGYTF. The CDR3, as DNA: TGTGCCAGCGATCTACAGGGGAACTATGGCTACACCTTC.

This clonotype was counted at least ten times. The rearrangement joins TRBV9 to TRBJ1-4; D is unresolved. Trimming stripped 0 bases from V and 4 bases from J, with 10 bases between. The CDR3 is 15 amino acids. Germline CDR1 is SGDLS and CDR2 is YYNGEE. The CDR3 loop reads CASSVEPTGNEKLFF. The CDR3 bases are TGTGCCAGCAGCGTAGAACCTACGGGTAATGAAAAACTGTTTTTT.

This chain joins TRBV5-1 and TRBJ2-1, with D maybe TRBD2 (5 bases). Deletions cut 0 bases from V and 2 bases from J, with 12 bases between. Germline loops: CDR1 SGHRS, CDR2 YFSETQ. The CDR3 sequence is 16 residues long. The CDR3 loop reads CASSLGRTSTYNEQFF. The CDR3 DNA is TGCGCCAGCAGCTTGGGCCGGACTTCGACCTACAATGAGCAGTTCTTC.

The chain employs TRBV9 and TRBJ2-1; D might be TRBD2 (6 bases). This CDR3 comprises 15 residues. V lost 3 bases and J 4 bases, leaving 14 bases between the germline ends. Germline V gives CDR1 SGDLS, CDR2 YYNGEE. Here the CDR3 DNA reads TGTGCCAGCAGCGCGCCTCTGGGGGGATACAATGAGCAGTTCTTC. Its translation is CASSAPLGGYNEQFF.

This clonotype came up a few times. CDR3 sequence (DNA): TGCGCCAGCAGCTTGGCCTCAGGGGCGACGACTGAAGCTTTCTTT. Translation gives CASSLASGATTEAFF. The chain recombines TRBV5-1 with TRBJ1-1; perhaps TRBD1 as D (6 bases). Germline loops: CDR1 SGHRS, CDR2 YFSETQ. V lost 0 bases and J lost 5, with 14 bases in between. The CDR3 runs to 15 residues.

The chain employs TRBV4-1 and TRBJ1-2, with D possibly matching TRBD1 (6 bases). V gave up 3 bases and J gave up 1 base, with 12 bases separating them. CDR1 and CDR2 (germline): MGHRA, YSYEKL. This CDR3 region has 15 residues. The CDR3 coding sequence is TGCGCCAGCAGCCAGTACAGGGATAGTAACTATGGCTACACCTTC. This sequence encodes CASSQYRDSNYGYTF.

This clonotype occurred a few times. This chain joins TRBV6-2 or TRBV6-3 and TRBJ2-3; 10 nucleotides agree with TRBD2. The germline gives CDR1 MNHEY, CDR2 SVGEGT. Unmatched junction bases numbered 6, after V lost 2 bases and J lost 1 base. This CDR3 is built from 17 residues. The CDR3 DNA sequence: TGTGCCAGCAGTTACAGCGGTAGCGGGGGGCGCACAGATACGCAGTATTTT. Protein product: CASSYSGSGGRTDTQYF.

The CDR3 is CAWRPWDRGSGYTF. The CDR3 DNA is TGTGCCTGGAGGCCCTGGGACAGGGGAAGTGGCTACACCTTC. This chain joins TRBV30 and TRBJ1-2; 10 bases fit TRBD1. This CDR3 comprises 14 residues. J gave up 7 bases and V 3 bases, and 8 bases lay outside the gene matches. Germline loops: CDR1 GTSNPN, CDR2 SVGIG (reference sequence).

V and J are TRBV29-1 and TRBJ1-1; D is ambiguous. Germline V gives CDR1 SQVTM, CDR2 ANQGSEA. Trimming pared 6 bases from V and 1 base from J, leaving 12 bases between. This CDR3 spans 13 amino acids. CDR3 protein: CSVRIGQNTEAFF. CDR3 nucleotides: TGCAGCGTGAGAATCGGTCAGAACACTGAAGCTTTCTTT.

Ten or more counts support this clonotype. J is TRBJ1-5 and V is TRBV20-1; TRBD1 agrees at 8 bases. The germline V gene encodes CDR1 DFQATT and CDR2 SNEGSKA (reference sequence). CDR3 length: 17 residues. Trimming at V came to 1 base and at J to 0 bases, leaving 8 bases not matched to a gene. The DNA of the CDR3 is TGCAGTGCTAGAGTGGCAGGGGGCCCTTATAGCAATCAGCCCCAGCATTTT. Translating gives CSARVAGGPYSNQPQHF.

This clonotype appeared a few times. This chain joins TRBV12-3 or TRBV12-4 and TRBJ1-5; maybe TRBD1 (5 bases). The V end was cut by 6 bases, the J end by 0 bases, with 12 bases between. The CDR3 extends over 15 amino acids. The CDR3 region has the DNA TGTGCCAGCAGCCAGGGTTGGGGTAGCAATCAGCCCCAGCATTTT. Its protein product is CASSQGWGSNQPQHF.

This chain links TRBV7-9 with TRBJ1-4; TRBD1 might be the D (5 bases). This CDR3 is built from 13 residues. Looked up from germline, CDR1 is SEHNR and CDR2 is FQNEAQ (reference sequence). The V end was cut by 8 bases, the J end by 7 bases, with 14 bases between. The CDR3 DNA reads as TGTGCCAGCGGCAGGGAGGTTGGTGAAAAACTGTTTTTT. It yields the protein CASGREVGEKLFF.

This chain connects TRBV29-1 to TRBJ2-1; 7 bases are shared with TRBD2. The CDR3 runs to 15 residues. Trimming cost V 7 bases and J 4 bases; bases outside gene matches: 13. CDR1 SQVTM and CDR2 ANQGSEA come from the germline V gene. This CDR3 reads CSGFGPGGRYNEQFF. CDR3 sequence (DNA): TGCAGCGGGTTTGGTCCGGGAGGAAGATACAATGAGCAGTTCTTC.

The genes are TRBV11-1 and TRBJ1-1, with 7 bases matching TRBD1. Germline-derived CDR1 and CDR2 are SGHAT and FQDESV (reference sequence). CDR3 length: 19 amino acids. Trimming took 1 base from V and 0 from J; bases not matched to a gene: 14. CDR3 bases: TGTGCCAGCAGCTTAGGATCCATACGGGACAGTCTATTGAACACTGAAGCTTTCTTT. Protein: CASSLGSIRDSLLNTEAFF.

The chain uses TRBV12-3 or TRBV12-4 and TRBJ2-6; tentatively, D is TRBD2 (5 bases). Between the trimmed V and J ends, which lost 10 bases and 8 bases, there was a span of 18 bases. This CDR3 has 14 amino acids. Here the CDR3 reads CATPFSGFPNVLTF. The CDR3 DNA reads as TGTGCCACCCCCTTTTCGGGGTTCCCCAACGTCCTGACTTTC.

The rearrangement joins TRBV6-2 or TRBV6-3 to TRBJ1-6, with 7 positions matching TRBD1. Looked up from germline, CDR1 is MNHEY and CDR2 is SVGEGT. V was clipped by 6 bases and J by 8 bases; unmatched bases: 4. The CDR3 sequence is 13 residues long. The CDR3 DNA reads as TGTGCCAGCAGCATCGGGACAGATTCACCCCTCCACTTT. Protein: CASSIGTDSPLHF.

The J gene is TRBJ1-1, the V gene TRBV6-5; 7 bases agree with TRBD1. CDR3 size: 17 residues. The germline gives CDR1 MNHEY, CDR2 SVGAGI. After removal of 4 bases from V and 0 bases from J, the junction contained 11 bases not matched to a gene. Written as DNA, the CDR3 is TGTGCCAGCAGTTCTTATCGACAGGGTCGGGTGAACACTGAAGCTTTCTTT. It is translated as CASSSYRQGRVNTEAFF.

The chain has TRBV12-3 or TRBV12-4 and TRBJ1-5, with a weak D call TRBD1 (5 bases). Deletions cut 7 bases from V and 0 bases from J, with 10 bases between. The CDR3 is made up of 14 amino acids. The CDR3 sequence is CASKLDSSNQPQHF. The CDR3 DNA reads TGTGCCAGCAAACTTGACAGTAGCAATCAGCCCCAGCATTTT.